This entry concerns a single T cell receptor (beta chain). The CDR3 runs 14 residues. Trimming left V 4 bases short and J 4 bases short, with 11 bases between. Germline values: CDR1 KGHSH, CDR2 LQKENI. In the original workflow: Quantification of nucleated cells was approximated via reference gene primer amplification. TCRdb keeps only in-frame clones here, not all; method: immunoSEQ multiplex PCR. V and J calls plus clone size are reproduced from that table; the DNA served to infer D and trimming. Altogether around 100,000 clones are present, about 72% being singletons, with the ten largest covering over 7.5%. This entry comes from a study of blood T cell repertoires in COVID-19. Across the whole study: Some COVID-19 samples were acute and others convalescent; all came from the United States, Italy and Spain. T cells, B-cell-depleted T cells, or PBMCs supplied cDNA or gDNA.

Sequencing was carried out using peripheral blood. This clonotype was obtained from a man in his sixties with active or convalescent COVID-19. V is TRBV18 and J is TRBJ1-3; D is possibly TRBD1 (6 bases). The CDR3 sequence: CASSQDRRGNTIYF. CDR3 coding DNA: TGTGCCAGCTCACAAGACAGGAGGGGAAACACCATATATTTT.